This T cell receptor beta chain was found in a study of OX40 agonist ivuxolimab in advanced cancers. Study-wide background: A diagnosis of hepatocellular carcinoma, melanoma, renal cell or head and neck cancer was present in dose-escalation patients.

V was cut by 5 bases and J by 4 bases, with 19 bases left in between. The germline gives CDR1 SGHNT, CDR2 YENEEA. The CDR3 contains 16 residues. TCRdb's copy holds only in-frame clones and misses some; the assay was immunoSEQ multiplex PCR. The sample holds about 60,000 clones, around 90% seen once. A word on this clone: Its antigen is currently unknown.

If patients had autoimmune disease history or systemic immunosuppression, they were excluded. Blood sampling took place at baseline, cycle 4 day 1, and cycle 7 day 1. The study's findings and limits: On average, a greater number of expanded clones characterised CD8+ T cells relative to CD4+.

The sequence was obtained from an adult with an advanced solid tumor such as melanoma, head and neck, liver or kidney cancer. The rearrangement uses TRBV11-3 and TRBJ2-3; TRBD2 might be the D (6 bases). The sample was CD4+ or CD8+ T cells sorted from blood, taken in a trial of the OX40 agonist ivuxolimab. The CDR3 loop reads CASSPRGGALSDTQYF. DNA for the CDR3: TGTGCCAGCAGCCCCCGTGGAGGGGCGCTCTCAGATACGCAGTATTTT.